These T cell receptor beta chains were read from a single sample in a study of regulatory T cells in long-lasting Graves disease. TCRdb redid the calling of the multiplex PCR reads with MiXCR, one entry per CDR3 protein. The data hold roughly 430,000 distinct CDR3 sequences, with about a sixth observed a single time. These same data were also listed under a study on T cells in Graves' hyperthyroidism and ophthalmopathy.

Sample: peripheral blood mononuclear cells (PBMCs), taken at new diagnosis, from a patient treated with antithyroid drugs. The receptor source for this set is a woman in her twenties or thirties with Graves disease. CDR3s include the opening cysteine and the closing phenylalanine or tryptophan. A D gene is named only where the DNA matches it firmly. Where a row states a size, it is once, few, many or the class of an expanded clone; other rows omit it.

TRBJ2-7 TRBD1 TRBV14 once CASSRGPGGDTYEQYF TGTGCCAGCAGCCGAGGTCCAGGGGGCGACACCTACGAGCAGTACTTC
TRBJ2-2 NA TRBV4-1 few CASSQDRGVSGELFF TGCGCCAGCAGCCAAGATCGTGGGGTTTCCGGGGAGCTGTTTTTT
TRBJ2-1 NA TRBV11-2 many CASSPRVAYNEQFF TGTGCCAGCAGCCCGCGGGTCGCCTACAATGAGCAGTTCTTC
TRBJ1-1 NA TRBV11-2 NA CASSLLLGGGTEAFF TGTGCCAGCAGCTTACTACTAGGGGGTGGGACTGAAGCTTTCTTT
TRBJ2-1 NA TRBV6-2/TRBV6-3 NA CASSYSSSISYNEQFF TGTGCCAGCAGTTACTCTAGCAGCATCTCCTACAATGAGCAGTTCTTC
TRBJ1-1 NA TRBV12-3/TRBV12-4 NA CASNSYVGPEAFF TGTGCCAGCAATAGTTACGTTGGTCCTGAAGCTTTCTTT
TRBJ1-5 TRBD1 TRBV19 few CASRSDRGGQPQHF TGTGCCAGTAGATCGGACAGGGGGGGCCAGCCCCAGCATTTT
TRBJ1-2 NA TRBV29-1 NA CSGRDSGANYGYTF TGCAGCGGCAGAGACAGTGGAGCTAACTATGGCTACACCTTC
TRBJ1-1 TRBD1 TRBV11-2 many CASSTIGQGARSTEAFF TGTGCCAGCAGCACAATCGGACAGGGGGCTAGGAGCACTGAAGCTTTCTTT
TRBJ2-6 TRBD1 TRBV5-1 many CASSFDRGLGANVLTF TGCGCCAGCAGCTTCGACAGGGGGCTTGGGGCCAACGTCCTGACTTTC
TRBJ1-1 TRBD1 TRBV6-2/TRBV6-3 few CASSRGLRTEAFF TGTGCCAGCAGCAGGGGGCTCAGGACTGAAGCTTTCTTT
TRBJ2-3 TRBD1 TRBV10-3 NA CAIRTGTGVDTQYF TGTGCCATCAGAACCGGGACAGGGGTTGATACGCAGTATTTT
TRBJ2-1 TRBD2 TRBV7-8 many CATSRGVAASGSAWDEQFF TGTGCCACCTCCCGGGGTGTAGCGGCTAGCGGGAGTGCTTGGGATGAGCAGTTCTTC
TRBJ2-3 NA TRBV20-1 few CSASWADTQYF TGCAGTGCTAGTTGGGCAGATACGCAGTATTTT
TRBJ1-6 NA TRBV6-1 many CASSELQNSPLHF TGTGCCAGCAGTGAATTACAAAATTCACCCCTCCACTTT
TRBJ2-1 NA TRBV27 NA CASNLSGGEQFF TGTGCCAGCAATTTATCTGGAGGTGAGCAGTTCTTC
TRBJ2-1 TRBD2 TRBV7-9 many CASSYPGLAGGPNEQFF TGTGCCAGCAGCTACCCGGGACTAGCGGGTGGGCCCAATGAGCAGTTCTTC
TRBJ1-2 NA TRBV2 many CARLDGRYGYTF TGTGCCAGACTTGACGGACGCTATGGCTACACCTTC
TRBJ2-7 NA TRBV5-1 NA CASSFGGGRYEQYF TGCGCCAGCAGCTTCGGAGGGGGCCGGTACGAGCAGTACTTC
TRBJ2-3 NA TRBV11-2 many CASSLSEYVGSTDTQYF TGTGCCAGCAGCCTTAGCGAGTATGTGGGGAGCACAGATACGCAGTATTTT
TRBJ2-1 NA TRBV6-5 many CASSYSAQSYNEQFF TGTGCCAGCAGTTACTCTGCTCAGTCTTACAATGAGCAGTTCTTC
TRBJ2-5 NA TRBV18 many CASSPGVGREETQYF TGTGCCAGCTCACCAGGGGTTGGCCGGGAAGAGACCCAGTACTTC
TRBJ1-5 NA TRBV5-1 many CASSLGGGSNQPQHF TGTGCCAGCAGCTTAGGTGGGGGGTCCAATCAGCCCCAGCATTTT
TRBJ1-1 NA TRBV2 many CASRPQVATEAFF TGTGCCAGCAGACCACAGGTGGCCACTGAAGCTTTCTTT
TRBJ2-3 TRBD2 TRBV3-1 NA CASSQRSGRALISDTQYF TGTGCCAGCAGCCAGAGGAGCGGGAGGGCCTTAATATCAGATACGCAGTATTTT
TRBJ1-1 NA TRBV28 many CASSLSAPTYTEAFF TGTGCCAGCAGTCTCTCCGCCCCGACCTACACTGAAGCTTTCTTT
TRBJ2-3 NA TRBV29-1 NA CSVGETADTQYF TGCAGCGTTGGGGAGACAGCAGATACGCAGTATTTT
TRBJ1-5 NA TRBV15 NA CATSRVVRGGSNQPQHF TGTGCCACCAGCAGAGTCGTCAGGGGAGGAAGCAATCAGCCCCAGCATTTT
TRBJ1-2 TRBD1 TRBV30 many CAWSVQGADGYTF TGTGCCTGGAGTGTTCAGGGGGCCGATGGCTACACCTTC
TRBJ2-1 NA TRBV7-8 few CASSLKWASAIDNEQFF TGTGCCAGCAGTTTAAAATGGGCTAGCGCCATAGACAATGAGCAGTTCTTC
TRBJ1-2 TRBD1 TRBV30 NA CAWTRDRRSYGYTF TGTGCCTGGACCCGGGACAGGCGATCCTATGGCTACACCTTC
TRBJ1-1 NA TRBV27 many CASKQGPSEAFF TGTGCCAGCAAGCAGGGGCCCAGTGAAGCTTTCTTT
TRBJ2-2 TRBD1 TRBV3-1 many CASSPSRDRPNTGELFF TGTGCCAGCAGCCCCTCCCGGGACAGACCTAACACCGGGGAGCTGTTTTTT
TRBJ2-5 NA TRBV5-1 NA CASSLAKKETQYF TGCGCCAGCAGCTTGGCCAAAAAAGAGACCCAGTACTTC
TRBJ1-3 NA TRBV10-3 NA CAISEQASGNTIYF TGTGCCATCAGTGAACAGGCTTCGGGAAACACCATATATTTT
TRBJ2-5 NA TRBV29-1 few CSVEDRALRETQYF TGCAGCGTTGAAGACAGAGCCCTAAGGGAGACCCAGTACTTC
TRBJ1-3 NA TRBV5-1 few CASSLSRSSGNTIYF TGCGCCAGCAGCTTGAGCCGGTCCTCTGGAAACACCATATATTTT